The entry below describes one T cell receptor (beta chain). Its specificity is not known. The CDR3 consists of 15 residues. CDR1 is SGHTA, CDR2 FQGTGA, per germline. V lost 5 bases and J lost 5; bases outside the gene matches: 9. The PCR had 60 Vbeta and 13 Jbeta primers. Sequencing used immunoSEQ multiplex PCR; TCRdb keeps in-frame clones, though not all of them. The table lists under 110,000 clones, about 64% of them singletons. The entry originates in a study of cytomegalovirus exposure and HLA in healthy donors. Whole-study findings and limits: Most likely, a cluster of highly shared sequence variants arose as a sequencing artifact. The authors confirmed in vitro that a few CMV-associated chains were specific for CMV antigens.

The specimen was PBMCs. The receptor was derived from a female donor in good health and CMV-seronegative. The chain carries TRBV7-3 and TRBJ2-5; 9 positions match TRBD1. The CDR3 DNA reads as TGTGCCAGCAGCCCCCGACAGGGGGATACGGAGACCCAGTACTTC. Its translation: CASSPRQGDTETQYF.